The T cell receptor beta chain under discussion was sequenced for a study of long-term antiretroviral therapy in people with HIV (dated 2022 in TCRdb). Background on the whole study: The earliest samples were collected approximately a decade before the 2015 WHO recommendation for immediate ART, a period when ART was typically delayed until CD4 counts fell. Whether ART initiation and durable HIV suppression were associated with changes in peripheral blood TRB repertoire composition and diversity was tested in a retrospective serial study. A total of 150 to 200 cryopreserved PBMC samples came from roughly 30 adults with confirmed HIV infection and were collected serially over a mean of about six years (range 1-12). Eleven of the 30 participants with HIV were female. No cross-contamination during QIAcube processing was seen in test extractions of a monoclonal T-cell line run alongside 30 to 35 polyclonal samples.

Participants were included only if at least one PBMC sample before ART initiation and at least two post-ART samples were available. All participants with HIV were treated in the United States of America. Before DNA extraction, cryopreserved samples containing about 0.95-10 million PBMC were thawed and washed. At the time of the earliest PBMC sample, participants with HIV were aged between 23 and 54 years. Per participant, PBMC samples came from 1-4 timepoints prior to ART initiation and 2-8 timepoints following ART initiation, for a median of 7 samples. Serial HIV viral load, CD4+ T-cell count, ART history and demographic data were obtained for every participant. Using a Qiagen kit on a QIAcube, genomic DNA was extracted from unsorted PBMC, with samples processed in batches of 12. Results and caveats for the whole study, not just this receptor: Because cell numbers in pre-ART samples were limited, unsorted PBMC were profiled instead of sorted CD4+ and CD8+ T cells. Inferences about post-ART repertoire changes are limited because no data were available on ART adherence, viral resistance or therapy changes. Limited PBMC availability meant only the TCR beta chain was sequenced, without alpha chain pairing. Expanded TRB clones identified before ART initiation dominated the repertoire across all time points, though the dominance fluctuated and decreased in many PLHIV after ART. A significant increase in TRB diversity was found to be associated with ART initiation, although TRB diversity was observed to remain significantly below that of transplant donor controls even after long-term ART. The samples span the years 2004 to 2017, and the ART regimens used may be less effective than current regimens. HIV repertoires had narrower CDR3 length ranges than controls, and the network structure suggested an antigen-experienced repertoire that shifted only slightly toward naive after ART.

Sequencing of the TRB variable region was done with the immunoSEQ hsTCRB v3.0 assay at survey level resolution. The target sequencing depth for TRB was roughly 40,000-55,000 T-cell genomes per sample. TRB libraries were pooled and sequenced on an Illumina MiSeq using a v3 150-cycle kit. In the source study's methods: Repertoire analysis was run in R within a reproducible Nextflow workflow that covered QC, data transformation and analysis. LymphoSeq2, an R package for exploring AIRR-Seq data, was used to implement the custom analyses. Four samples that yielded fewer than 5000 total TRB sequences were excluded, so that approximately 200 HIV repertoires were analyzed. Among the 190 or so HIV repertoires that were kept, under 60 were collected before ART initiation and more than 120 were collected after ART initiation. Each repertoire was downsampled to 5000 TRB nucleotide sequences, and summary statistics were averaged across 100 downsampling iterations. Only TRB sequences with CDR3 regions of at least seven amino acids were retained for analysis. Two measures captured diversity: a Shannon entropy-derived clonality score and the Gini coefficient. In repertoire networks, the top 5000 CDR3 amino acid sequences were linked whenever an edit distance of one separated two sequences. For TRB CDR3 amino acid sequences, antigen specificity groups and MHC restriction were predicted with GLIPH2. To flag known associations with CMV, EBV, HIV or tissue antigens, CDR3 amino acid sequences were compared against VDJdb and McPAS-TCR. Pre-ART, post-ART and control groups were compared with Wilcoxon signed-rank tests and Holm-Bonferroni correction. What TCRdb holds here is the immuneACCESS table cut down to in-frame rearrangements. Part of the clones is not present; checked against another copy, under half of the missing clones reflect an unresolved V gene, and the others are unexplained. D and trimming were read from the DNA, whereas the V and J calls and clone size are those reported in that table. A total of around 35,000 clones appear in this sample, approximately 84% of them only once. Under 8.5% of the sample lies in the top ten.

The CDR3 starts with the cysteine, ends with the phenylalanine, and has 18 residues. Only the CDR3 region is kept as DNA, spanning 54 bases read in frame from base 1. Regarding this clone: Its antigen remains undetermined. Base qualities were left out, and no much larger clone turns up one base away.

Rearrangement joined TRBV21-1 to TRBJ1-5. TRBV21-1 is designated a pseudogene. The sequence was obtained from a woman aged 45-59 years with HIV. The material was unsorted PBMCs, obtained 3.1 years after starting antiretroviral therapy. The CDR3 reads as follows: CASSKEVADGVDNQPQHF. The nucleotides are TGTGCCAGCAGCAAAGAAGTCGCGGATGGGGTCGACAATCAGCCCCAGCATTTT.